These 21 T cell receptor beta chains originate from one sample sequenced in a study of blood T cell repertoires in COVID-19. TCRdb keeps only in-frame clones here, not all; method: immunoSEQ multiplex PCR. The sample yields approximately 170,000 clones, 75% to 90% seen once. Sample: PBMCs or T cells enriched from blood (not recorded which). These TCRs come from a woman aged 45-60 years who had recovered from COVID-19.

The genes are TRBV11-3 and TRBJ2-1; TRBD2 agrees at 12 bases. V shed 2 bases and J 0 bases; nucleotides not matched to a gene: 8. CDR3 length equals 19 residues. The germline gives CDR1 SGHNT, CDR2 YENEEA. The CDR3, as DNA: TGTGCCAGCAGCTTAACCACTAGCGGGAGGCCGAGCTCCTACAATGAGCAGTTCTTC. This gives the protein CASSLTTSGRPSSYNEQFF. Full variable domain (missing parts from reference TRBV11-3 and TRBJ2-1): EAGVVQSPRYKIIEKKQPVAFWCNPISGHNTLYWYLQNLGQGPELLIRYENEEAVDDSQLPKDRFSAERLKGVDSTLKIQPAELGDSAVYLCASSLTTSGRPSSYNEQFFGPGTRLTVL.

V usage is TRBV6-5 and J usage is TRBJ1-2; D is possibly TRBD1 (5 bases). The CDR3 covers 14 residues. The V end lost 7 bases, the J end lost 0 bases, and 12 bases lay between the germline ends. In germline, CDR1 is MNHEY, CDR2 SVGAGI. The CDR3 sequence is CASTGIITNYGYTF. In DNA form, the CDR3 reads TGTGCCAGCACAGGGATCATTACTAACTATGGCTACACCTTC.

The chain combines TRBV5-1 with TRBJ2-3; TRBD1 matches 8 bases. Germline loops: CDR1 SGHRS, CDR2 YFSETQ. With V trimmed by 3 bases and J by 2 bases, 11 bases remained unmatched. CDR3 length: 17 amino acids. The CDR3 DNA reads as TGCGCCAGCAGCTCCCTTACCACGGGACAGGCCACAGATACGCAGTATTTT. This sequence encodes CASSSLTTGQATDTQYF.

The J gene is TRBJ2-7, the V gene TRBV3-1 (or the pseudogene TRBV3-2); D unresolved. The V end was cut by 8 bases, the J end by 4 bases, with 9 bases between. Per germline, CDR1 LGHDT and CDR2 YNNKEL (reference sequence). The CDR3 runs to 11 residues. The DNA of the CDR3 is TGTGCCAGCGGCATCGGGTACGAGCAGTACGTC. This codes for CASGIGYEQYV.

This chain links TRBV6-5 with TRBJ2-7, with 9 bases identical to TRBD1. Germline CDR1 MNHEY, CDR2 SVGAGI. J was trimmed by 7 bases and V by 11 bases; bases with no gene match: 15. The CDR3 is 14 residues long. This CDR3 reads CASKPTGGAGEQYV. For the CDR3, the DNA is TGTGCCTCCAAACCCACAGGGGGCGCGGGAGAGCAGTACGTC.

A few counts support this clone. The J gene is TRBJ1-2, the V gene TRBV14; the match to TRBD1 covers 7 bases. The CDR3 totals 18 residues. Trimming at V came to 4 bases and at J to 1 base, leaving 15 bases not matched to a gene. Germline V gene data show CDR1 as SGHDN and CDR2 as FVKESK. CDR3 coding DNA: TGTGCCAGCAGCCCCAAGGGTGGGACAGATCCTTTTAACTATGGCTACACCTTC. This translates into CASSPKGGTDPFNYGYTF. Variable domain in full (rest from reference TRBV14 and TRBJ1-2): EAGVTQFPSHSVIEKGQTVTLRCDPISGHDNLYWYRRVMGKEIKFLLHFVKESKQDESGMPNNRFLAERTGGTYSTLKVQPAELEDSGVYFCASSPKGGTDPFNYGYTFGSGTRLTVV.

This clone was recorded once. The rearrangement joins TRBV7-9 to TRBJ1-1, with D unclear. The V end lost 3 bases, the J end lost 8 bases, and 10 bases lay between the germline ends. Per the germline V gene, CDR1 is SEHNR and CDR2 is FQNEAQ (reference sequence). There are 12 residues in the CDR3. CDR3 DNA: TGTGCCAGCAGCTTGGGGAGTAACGAAGCTTTCTTT. Translation gives CASSLGSNEAFF.

The rearrangement links TRBV7-9 to TRBJ2-2; D ambiguous. Germline values: CDR1 SEHNR, CDR2 FQNEAQ (reference sequence). With 10 bases removed from V and 0 bases from J, the gap between germline ends came to 12 bases. CDR3 size: 14 residues. The CDR3 sequence: CAISGSSNTGELFF. CDR3 sequence (DNA): TGTGCCATCTCCGGGTCCTCGAACACCGGGGAGCTGTTTTTT.

V is TRBV7-2 and J is TRBJ2-2; 8 bases agree with TRBD2. The trim removed 1 base at V and 4 bases at J, leaving 5 bases unmatched. CDR3 size: 16 residues. Germline V gene lookup returns CDR1 SGHTA and CDR2 FQGNSA. The CDR3 region has the DNA TGTGCCAGCAGCTTAGTTGCGGGAGGAAGCACCGGGGAGCTGTTTTTT. This translates into CASSLVAGGSTGELFF.

This chain connects TRBV30 to TRBJ1-5, with a possible D match to TRBD1 (5 bases). V shed 5 bases and J shed 6 bases, with 14 bases lying between them. Germline V gene lookup returns CDR1 GTSNPN and CDR2 SVGIG (reference sequence). This CDR3 has 13 residues. The CDR3 loop reads CAWGLGGGQPQHF. The CDR3 DNA reads as TGTGCCTGGGGATTGGGGGGTGGTCAGCCCCAGCATTTT.

The rearrangement uses TRBV11-2 and TRBJ2-5; 8 bases line up with TRBD1. The V gene end was trimmed by 1 base and the J gene end by 5 bases; junction bases not matched to a gene: 6. The germline V gene encodes CDR1 SGHAT and CDR2 FQNNGV. There are 15 residues in the CDR3. As DNA, the CDR3 is TGTGCCAGCAGCTTAGCGGGGACAGGCGGGGAGACCCAGTACTTC. Translated: CASSLAGTGGETQYF.

The J gene is TRBJ2-2, the V gene TRBV27; the D is unclear. The CDR3 spans 13 residues. CDR1 is MNHEY and CDR2 is SMNVEV in the germline V gene (reference sequence). V was cut by 5 bases and J by 6 bases, with 10 bases left in between. The CDR3 loop is CASSLDIPGELFF. CDR3 sequence (DNA): TGTGCCAGCAGTCTTGACATCCCCGGGGAGCTGTTTTTT.

The V and J genes are TRBV4-3 and TRBJ2-7; D might be TRBD1 (6 bases). Germline assignment: CDR1 LGHNA and CDR2 YSLEER. CDR3 length: 18 amino acids. Trimming removed 3 bases from V and 1 base from J, with 22 bases in between. The CDR3 sequence is CASSHGQPHISPSYEQYV. The CDR3 DNA is TGCGCCAGCAGCCACGGACAGCCCCACATCAGTCCATCCTACGAGCAGTACGTC.

The chain is built from TRBV7-9 and TRBJ1-2, with D perhaps TRBD1 (6 bases). Trimming left V 5 bases short and J 3 bases short, with 10 bases between. Germline CDR1 is SEHNR and CDR2 is FQNEAQ (reference sequence). This CDR3 is built from 13 residues. CDR3 in amino acids: CASSRQGYYGYTF. For the CDR3, the DNA is TGTGCCAGCAGCCGGCAGGGGTACTATGGCTACACCTTC.

The J gene is TRBJ2-5, the V gene TRBV9, with D possibly being TRBD2 (7 bases). V was clipped by 4 bases and J by 5 bases, with 21 bases between them. The CDR3 is 16 amino acids. Germline V gene sequence: CDR1 SGDLS, CDR2 YYNGEE. In DNA, the CDR3 is TGTGCCAGCAGCTCTCAACCCCGGGGGGCTGGGGAGACCCAGTACTTC. Protein sequence: CASSSQPRGAGETQYF.

The J gene is TRBJ1-1, the V gene TRBV30; D possibly corresponds to TRBD1 (5 bases). Germline V CDR1 and CDR2: GTSNPN, SVGIG (reference sequence). V was cut by 2 bases and J by 6 bases, with 16 bases left in between. The CDR3 is made up of 14 amino acids. CDR3 sequence (DNA): TGTGCCTGGAGTCCCGGCGGGGACCCTTCTGAAGCTTTCTTT. Its protein product is CAWSPGGDPSEAFF. Full variable domain (outside the CDR3, taken from reference TRBV30 and TRBJ1-1): SQTIHQWPATLVQPVGSPLSLECTVEGTSNPNLYWYRQAAGRGLQLLFYSVGIGQISSEVPQNLSASRPQDRQFILSSKKLLLSDSGFYLCAWSPGGDPSEAFFGQGTRLTVV.

This sequence joins TRBV4-1 and TRBJ2-2; 10 positions match TRBD1. V lost 8 bases to trimming and J lost 5 bases; unmatched junction nucleotides: 11. The CDR3 is made up of 16 amino acids. The germline V gene has CDR1 MGHRA and CDR2 YSYEKL. The CDR3 loop reads CASSLGDRGGTGELFF. The CDR3 DNA is TGCGCCAGCTCCCTGGGGGACAGGGGTGGGACCGGGGAGCTGTTTTTT.

The rearrangement links TRBV18 to TRBJ1-5, with D tentatively TRBD1 (5 bases). V gave up 5 bases and J gave up 1 base, with 12 bases separating them. Per the germline V gene, CDR1 is KGHSH and CDR2 is LQKENI. The CDR3 loop spans 15 amino acids. Here the CDR3 DNA reads TGTGCCAGCTCATCAACAGGAGGGAGCAATCAGCCCCAGCATTTT. Protein sequence: CASSSTGGSNQPQHF.

This clone was counted a single time. The rearrangement links TRBV28 to TRBJ1-1; D is uncertain. The CDR3 runs 14 residues. Germline V lookup: CDR1 MDHEN, CDR2 SYDVKM. Trimming took off 7 bases at V and 1 base at J, with 13 bases between the two ends. The CDR3 DNA sequence: TGTGCCAGCAACGGGAAGAGTTGGAACACTGAAGCTTTCTTT. Amino acids: CASNGKSWNTEAFF.

The V gene is TRBV11-3, the J gene TRBJ1-4; D uncertain. Trimming left V 4 bases short and J 5 bases short, with 5 bases between. The CDR3 consists of 12 residues. CDR1 SGHNT and CDR2 YENEEA come from the germline V gene. CDR3 sequence (DNA): TGTGCCAGCAGCTCGAGGAATGAAAAACTGTTTTTT. Residues: CASSSRNEKLFF.

J is TRBJ2-2 and V is TRBV10-2; 10 nucleotides agree with TRBD2. This CDR3 contains 16 residues. CDR1 is WSHSY and CDR2 is SAAADI in the germline V gene. Trimming took 3 bases from V and 6 from J; bases not matched to a gene: 7. The CDR3 nucleotides are TGCGCCAGCAGTGATCGCCTAGCGGGAGCCCCCGGGGAGCTGTTTTTT. Its protein product is CASSDRLAGAPGELFF.